These T cell receptor beta chains were read from a single sample in a study of control samples from healthy donors and cancer patients. The protocol was immunoSEQ multiplex PCR, while the TCRdb copy is restricted to in-frame clones and leaves out a portion. The sample records approximately 150,000 clones, 88% being singletons. Specimen: blood. The receptor set was obtained from a man aged 18-30 years in good health. Both conserved end residues are part of each CDR3. Fields, in order: D gene, clone size, J gene, V gene, CDR3 protein, CDR3 DNA. The D gene is left open where the match is weak. Part of the rows lack a size; the others show once, few, many or a class for expanded clones.

. | . | TRBJ2-7 | TRBV10-2 | CASSETAIGEQYF | TGCGCCAGCAGTGAAACCGCCATCGGCGAGCAGTACTTC
. | . | TRBJ2-4 | TRBV5-6 | CASSTMRAWGIQYF | TGTGCCAGCAGCACGATGAGGGCCTGGGGCATTCAGTACTTC
TRBD1 | . | TRBJ1-4 | TRBV14 | CASSEDRVEEKLFF | TGTGCCAGCAGCGAGGACAGGGTAGAGGAAAAACTGTTTTTT
. | . | TRBJ2-2 | TRBV6-5 | CASSSESSGELFF | TGTGCCAGCAGTTCGGAGTCTTCCGGGGAGCTGTTTTTT
. | few | TRBJ1-1 | TRBV4-2 | CASSQEAGEGTEAFF | TGTGCCAGCAGCCAAGAAGCAGGGGAGGGCACTGAAGCTTTCTTT
. | . | TRBJ1-1 | TRBV5-6 | CASSPISQVTQGPQAFF | TGTGCCAGCAGCCCAATTTCCCAGGTAACTCAGGGACCCCAAGCTTTCTTT
. | . | TRBJ2-2 | TRBV11-2 | CASSIPRGTANTGELFF | TGTGCCAGCAGTATCCCCCGGGGGACAGCGAACACCGGGGAGCTGTTTTTT
. | . | TRBJ1-2 | TRBV27 | CASSLSPPGSGYTF | TGTGCCAGCAGTTTATCTCCTCCAGGAAGTGGCTACACCTTC
TRBD2 | . | TRBJ2-1 | TRBV7-6 | CASSFKTSGGYNEQFF | TGTGCCAGCAGCTTCAAGACTAGCGGGGGCTACAATGAGCAGTTCTTC
TRBD2 | . | TRBJ2-5 | TRBV6-2/TRBV6-3 | CASSIAGVQETQYF | TGTGCCAGCAGTATAGCGGGAGTACAAGAGACCCAGTACTTC
. | . | TRBJ1-3 | TRBV27 | CASSPAANRVGNTIYF | TGTGCCAGCAGTCCAGCTGCAAACAGGGTGGGAAACACCATATATTTT
. | . | TRBJ2-3 | TRBV19 | CASSPRAGYRRDTQYF | TGTGCCAGTAGTCCTAGGGCGGGTTACCGGAGGGATACGCAGTATTTT
TRBD1 | . | TRBJ2-2 | TRBV4-1 | CASSRGQGANTGELFF | TGCGCCAGCAGCCGAGGACAGGGGGCGAACACCGGGGAGCTGTTTTTT
TRBD1 | . | TRBJ2-7 | TRBV18 | CASSPPTRQGVNYEQYF | TGTGCCAGCTCACCTCCTACCCGACAGGGGGTGAACTACGAGCAGTACTTC
. | . | TRBJ2-1 | TRBV6-2/TRBV6-3 | CASSYLEYNEQFF | TGTGCCAGCAGTTATCTGGAGTACAATGAGCAGTTCTTC
. | once | TRBJ1-3 | TRBV25-1 | CASSPSWHGATNTIYF | TGTGCCAGCAGCCCCTCCTGGCACGGCGCCACAAACACCATATATTTT
TRBD2 | . | TRBJ2-1 | TRBV27 | CASSPEERGPYNEQFF | TGTGCCAGCAGTCCCGAGGAGCGGGGGCCCTACAATGAGCAGTTCTTC
TRBD2 | . | TRBJ2-3 | TRBV5-1 | CASSQRTSANTDTQYF | TGCGCCAGCAGCCAACGGACTAGCGCGAACACAGATACGCAGTATTTT
TRBD1 | . | TRBJ1-1 | TRBV6-6 | CASSIQGPGMNTEAFF | TGTGCCAGCAGTATACAGGGGCCGGGTATGAACACTGAAGCTTTCTTT
TRBD2 | . | TRBJ2-4 | TRBV11-2 | CASSRDSGLAGGKNIQYF | TGTGCCAGCAGCCGAGACAGTGGACTAGCGGGGGGGAAAAACATTCAGTACTTC
. | . | TRBJ1-1 | TRBV5-6 | CASSLDSRIGTEAFF | TGTGCCAGCAGCTTGGACAGCCGAATTGGCACTGAAGCTTTCTTT
. | . | TRBJ1-6 | TRBV5-4 | CASSQKVGSSYNSPLHF | TGTGCCAGCAGCCAAAAGGTGGGGAGCTCCTATAATTCACCCCTCCACTTT
TRBD1 | once | TRBJ1-2 | TRBV18 | CASSRQGDRGIGGYTF | TGTGCCAGCTCTCGGCAGGGGGACAGGGGCATCGGTGGCTACACCTTC
TRBD2 | . | TRBJ2-1 | TRBV5-5 | CASSTRVAGELYNEQFF | TGTGCCAGCAGCACCCGGGTAGCGGGGGAACTATACAATGAGCAGTTCTTC
. | . | TRBJ1-2 | TRBV6-1 | CASSDLGADYGYTF | TGTGCCAGCAGTGACCTCGGAGCGGACTATGGCTACACCTTC
. | . | TRBJ1-4 | TRBV15 | CATSRDKDEKLFF | TGTGCCACCAGCAGAGATAAGGATGAAAAACTGTTTTTT
. | . | TRBJ1-6 | TRBV4-2 | CASSQEGVNGEGSPLHF | TGTGCCAGCAGCCAAGAAGGAGTGAACGGGGAAGGATCACCCCTCCACTTT
. | . | TRBJ2-2 | TRBV6-6 | CASSSPGELFF | TGTGCCAGCAGTTCTCCCGGGGAGCTGTTTTTT